These 31 T cell receptor beta chains came from one sample sequenced in a study of post-analysis software for immune sequencing data. Study conclusions and caveats: TRBV5-6, TRBV5-1 and TRBV20-1 belonged to a set of roughly 5 TRBV segments that were more frequent in patients than controls.

Unique molecular identifiers were present in the TCR beta cDNA libraries. TCRdb analysed the PCR reads with MiXCR anew, one entry per CDR3 protein. The profile shows around 770,000 distinct CDR3 sequences, 40% to 55% of them singletons. Their antigens are not known. Input material: blood. The receptors derive from a girl aged 10 to 17 with multiple sclerosis.

This clonotype has a handful of counts. The CDR3: CSGIAGDLYEQYF. CDR3 bases: TGCAGTGGCATAGCGGGAGATCTGTACGAGCAGTACTTC. This sequence joins TRBV20-1 and TRBJ2-7; TRBD2 aligns across 9 bases. This CDR3 is built from 13 residues. V lost 7 bases, J lost 4 bases, and 8 bases stayed unmatched. Germline assignment: CDR1 DFQATT and CDR2 SNEGSKA (reference sequence).

In regard to this clonotype: In this CDR3 the conserved last residue, phenylalanine or tryptophan, is missing, so a read error is likely. This chain connects TRBV7-9 to TRBJ2-1; a weak D match, TRBD1 (5 bases). Trimming left V 0 bases short and J 2 bases short, with 8 bases between. Germline-derived CDR1 and CDR2 are SEHNR and FQNEAQ (reference sequence). CDR3 size: 15 residues. The CDR3 loop reads CASSLAQGTYNEQFV. In DNA, the CDR3 is TGTGCCAGCAGCTTAGCCCAGGGTACCTACAATGAGCAGTTCGTC.

A single count supports this clonotype. The genes are TRBV29-1 and TRBJ2-5; 8 bases match TRBD2. The end of the DNA aligns better with TRBJ2-7, so the J call may be wrong. This CDR3 is built from 13 residues. Germline V lookup: CDR1 SQVTM, CDR2 ANQGSEA. In DNA form, the CDR3 reads TGCAGCGTTTGGGGGCTAGCGGGCTGCGAGCAGTACTTC. Amino acid sequence: CSVWGLAGCEQYF.

V is TRBV5-1 and J is TRBJ1-2, with 8 bases lining up with TRBD1. Germline CDR1 SGHRS, CDR2 YFSETQ. Unmatched junction bases numbered 8, after V lost 5 bases and J lost 2 bases. This CDR3 comprises 15 residues. CDR3 sequence reads: CASSELPGGNYGYTF. CDR3 nucleotide sequence: TGCGCCAGCAGTGAATTGCCAGGGGGCAACTATGGCTACACCTTC.

J is TRBJ2-5 and V is TRBV6-5; the D is unclear. The germline V gene has CDR1 MNHEY and CDR2 SVGAGI. Trimming took off 8 bases at V and 0 bases at J, with 10 bases between the two ends. The CDR3 loop spans 13 amino acids. The CDR3, as DNA: TGTGCCAGCTCCCAGGATCACCAAGAGACCCAGTACTTC. Translating gives CASSQDHQETQYF.

The chain combines TRBV7-9 with TRBJ1-1; 9 bases agree with TRBD1. The germline gives CDR1 SEHNR, CDR2 FQNEAQ (reference sequence). The CDR3 totals 18 residues. The ends lost 1 base at V and 3 bases at J; junction bases unmatched: 12. CDR3 region: CASSLGAGDRVFDTEAFF. Here the CDR3 DNA reads TGTGCCAGCAGCTTAGGCGCAGGGGACAGGGTTTTTGACACTGAAGCTTTCTTT.

The rearrangement joins TRBV7-9 to TRBJ2-7; TRBD1 matches 7 bases. V gave up 5 bases and J gave up 3 bases; unmatched junction bases: 13. The germline CDR1 and CDR2 sequences are SEHNR and FQNEAQ (reference sequence). The CDR3 sequence is 16 residues long. The CDR3 DNA is TGTGCCAGCAGCCCTCCCCGCACAGGGGTTTACTACGAGCAGTACTTC. Translating gives CASSPPRTGVYYEQYF.

V is TRBV6-2 or TRBV6-3 and J is TRBJ2-3; tentatively, D is TRBD2 (6 bases). This CDR3 comprises 12 residues. The V and J ends lost 6 bases and 7 bases respectively, with 11 bases between them. CDR1 MNHEY and CDR2 SVGEGT come from the germline V gene. The CDR3 reads CASSPREYTQYF. CDR3 coding DNA: TGTGCCAGCAGCCCCCGGGAGTATACGCAGTATTTT.

This clonotype has only a few counts. The V gene is TRBV5-1, the J gene TRBJ2-7; D possibly corresponds to TRBD2 (6 bases). The CDR3 runs to 15 residues. Trimming cost V 0 bases and J 3 bases, with 13 bases left between them. Germline CDR1 SGHRS, CDR2 YFSETQ. The CDR3 loop is CASSLAGQDYYEQYF. The CDR3 DNA sequence: TGCGCCAGCAGCTTGGCGGGGCAGGACTACTACGAGCAGTACTTC.

J is TRBJ2-1 and V is TRBV6-2 or TRBV6-3; maybe TRBD2 (6 bases). Trimming stripped 2 bases from V and 7 bases from J, with 12 bases between. CDR1 is MNHEY, CDR2 SVGEGT, per germline. This CDR3 is built from 14 residues. Here the CDR3 reads CASSYGGRMNEQFF. As DNA, the CDR3 is TGTGCCAGCAGTTACGGAGGGAGAATGAATGAGCAGTTCTTC.

This clonotype was counted a few times. The V gene is TRBV7-9, the J gene TRBJ1-1, with D unresolved. Germline V gives CDR1 SEHNR, CDR2 FQNEAQ (reference sequence). Trimming took 0 bases from V and 8 from J, leaving 7 bases between them. CDR3 size: 12 residues. CDR3 coding DNA: TGTGCCAGCAGCTTAGCGGCCAGAGAAGCTTTCTTT. This translates into CASSLAAREAFF.

The chain recombines TRBV5-1 with TRBJ2-6; 10 bases are shared with TRBD1. The germline CDR1 and CDR2 sequences are SGHRS and YFSETQ. The CDR3 length is 18 residues. The ends lost 5 bases at V and 2 bases at J; junction bases unmatched: 10. The CDR3 sequence: CASRPHGTGVTGANVLTF. As DNA, the CDR3 is TGCGCCAGCAGACCACACGGGACAGGGGTGACTGGGGCCAACGTCCTGACTTTC.

This clonotype was recorded once. A much larger clone sits a single nucleotide away, making a read error possible. The gene calls are TRBV5-6 and TRBJ2-7, with D perhaps given as TRBD1 or TRBD2 (6 bases each). Germline assignment: CDR1 SGHDT and CDR2 YYEEEE. V was cut by 1 base and J by 5 bases, with 13 bases left in between. The CDR3 runs to 14 residues. The DNA for the CDR3 is TGTGCCAGCAGCTTGACCGGGGGCGGGAACGAGCAGTACTTC. It specifies CASSLTGGGNEQYF.

The chain recombines TRBV7-9 with TRBJ2-7; 11 bases agree with TRBD2. In germline, CDR1 is SEHNR, CDR2 FQNEAQ (reference sequence). This CDR3 contains 16 residues. With 4 bases clipped from V and 7 bases from J, the junction kept 12 bases outside the gene matches. CDR3 in DNA: TGTGCCAGCAGCTCCGGTACTAGCGGGAGCAGCGGTGAGCAGTACTTC. The encoded protein is CASSSGTSGSSGEQYF.

The sample holds a few counts of this clonotype. The rearrangement links TRBV6-6 to TRBJ2-7; 9 bases agree with TRBD2. V gave up 1 base and J gave up 4 bases; unmatched junction bases: 8. The V gene's germline CDR1 is MNHNY and CDR2 SVGAGI (reference sequence). CDR3 length: 16 amino acids. The DNA for the CDR3 is TGTGCCAGCAGTTACTGGTGGGGTAGCGGGAGATACGAGCAGTACTTC. As protein: CASSYWWGSGRYEQYF.

The genes are TRBV20-1 and TRBJ1-5, with 8 bases aligning to TRBD1. The CDR3 has 14 residues. After removal of 1 base from V and 7 bases from J, the junction contained 6 bases not matched to a gene. Germline V gene lookup returns CDR1 DFQATT and CDR2 SNEGSKA (reference sequence). CDR3 protein: CSARGLTGVQPQHF. DNA of the CDR3: TGCAGTGCTAGAGGCCTGACAGGGGTACAGCCCCAGCATTTT.

The chain carries TRBV3-1 and TRBJ2-7; D possibly corresponds to TRBD1 (5 bases). The germline V and J ends were trimmed by 1 base and 6 bases, with 22 bases remaining between them. The CDR3 has 17 amino acids. CDR1 LGHDT and CDR2 YNNKEL come from the germline V gene (reference sequence). CDR3 sequence (DNA): TGTGCCAGCAGCCAAGGGGGCTGGAGAGCCAAAACCTCCGAGCAGTACTTC. This sequence encodes CASSQGGWRAKTSEQYF.

This sequence joins TRBV5-5 and TRBJ1-1; tentatively, D is TRBD1 (6 bases). CDR3 length: 12 amino acids. Between the trimmed V and J ends, which lost 1 base and 10 bases, there was a span of 11 bases. CDR1 and CDR2 (germline): SGHKS, YYEKEE (reference sequence). The CDR3, as DNA: TGTGCCAGCAGCTTGCAGGGGCGGCCAGCTTTCTTT. Its translation: CASSLQGRPAFF.

The chain links TRBV27 to TRBJ2-6; no definite D call. Germline lookup yields CDR1 MNHEY and CDR2 SMNVEV (reference sequence). The V end was cut by 0 bases, the J end by 1 base, with 10 bases between. The CDR3 spans 17 residues. The CDR3, as DNA: TGTGCCAGCAGTTTATCCCGACGCCTTTCTGGGGCCAACGTCCTGACTTTC. Its translation: CASSLSRRLSGANVLTF.

A few counts support this clonotype. V is TRBV27 and J is TRBJ2-5; weak D call: TRBD2 (6 bases). The DNA end is more similar to TRBJ2-7, so the J call may be wrong. This CDR3 region has 15 residues. CDR1 is MNHEY, CDR2 SMNVEV, per germline (reference sequence). CDR3: CASSSSGTADLEQYF. As DNA, the CDR3 is TGTGCCAGCAGTTCATCCGGGACTGCTGATCTCGAGCAGTACTTC.

The rearrangement links TRBV20-1 to TRBJ2-7, with D tentatively TRBD2 (5 bases). CDR1 and CDR2 from the germline V gene are DFQATT and SNEGSKA (reference sequence). The CDR3 runs 16 residues. V was shortened by 0 bases and J by 5 bases, with 20 bases between the two germline ends. CDR3 DNA sequence: TGCAGTGCTAGAGATTTTAGGGCGATCAGGCGGGACGAGCAGTACTTC. It specifies CSARDFRAIRRDEQYF.

V and J are TRBV20-1 and TRBJ2-5; perhaps TRBD1 as D (6 bases). Trimming shortened V by 6 bases and J by 11 bases, and 13 bases separated the two germline ends. Germline CDR1 DFQATT, CDR2 SNEGSKA (reference sequence). The CDR3 is made up of 10 amino acids. This CDR3 reads CSAQNQGQYF. CDR3 sequence (DNA): TGCAGTGCCCAAAACCAGGGGCAGTACTTC.

The chain is built from TRBV5-1 and TRBJ1-6, with D hard to call. The V end lost 4 bases, the J end lost 7 bases, and 15 bases lay between the germline ends. This CDR3 is 15 amino acids long. Germline CDR1 and CDR2: SGHRS and YFSETQ. This CDR3 is CASSAGRPDNSPLHF. Written as DNA, the CDR3 is TGCGCCAGCAGCGCTGGACGGCCAGACAATTCACCCCTCCACTTT. Using reference TRBV5-1 and TRBJ1-6 for the parts outside the CDR3, the full variable domain is KAGVTQTPRYLIKTRGQQVTLSCSPISGHRSVSWYQQTPGQGLQFLFEYFSETQRNKGNFPGRFSGRQFSNSRSEMNVSTLELGDSALYLCASSAGRPDNSPLHFGNGTRLTVT.

DNA for the CDR3: TGTGCCAGCAGTCATCTAGGGGAGACCCAGTACTTC. Residues: CASSHLGETQYF. This chain uses TRBV7-2 with TRBJ2-5; D gene ambiguous. Germline CDR1 SGHTA, CDR2 FQGNSA. Trimming cost V 6 bases and J 5 bases, with 10 bases left between them. The CDR3 loop spans 12 amino acids.

J is TRBJ2-5 and V is TRBV24-1; unclear D gene. V was shortened by 3 bases and J by 3 bases, with 10 bases between the two germline ends. This CDR3 is 14 amino acids long. Germline V CDR1 and CDR2: KGHDR, SFDVKD. The CDR3 coding sequence is TGTGCCACCAGTGATCTTGCGACTGAAGAGACCCAGTACTTC. It translates to CATSDLATEETQYF.

V gene TRBV20-1 combines with J gene TRBJ2-4; 11 bases fit TRBD2. The DNA matches TRBJ2-7 better at its end, which makes the J call doubtful. The CDR3 extends over 15 amino acids. Germline V gives CDR1 DFQATT, CDR2 SNEGSKA (reference sequence). The CDR3 DNA sequence: TGCAGTGCTAGAGATCTAGCGGGAGGTCTGTACGAGCAGTACTTC. Its protein product is CSARDLAGGLYEQYF.

This clonotype has a handful of counts. The chain uses TRBV5-1 and TRBJ1-2; TRBD1 agrees at 7 bases. Germline CDR1 reads SGHRS; CDR2 reads YFSETQ. V shed 3 bases, J shed 4 bases, and the junction held 6 bases outside the gene matches. There are 14 residues in the CDR3. CDR3 nucleotide sequence: TGCGCCAGCAGCTCAGGGGGACAGACCTATGGCTACACCTTC. Encoded protein: CASSSGGQTYGYTF.

There are a few counts of this clonotype. V and J are TRBV6-5 and TRBJ1-4; no clear D. V was shortened by 0 bases and J by 0 bases, with 17 bases between the two germline ends. The CDR3 runs 19 residues. Per the germline V gene, CDR1 is MNHEY and CDR2 is SVGAGI. CDR3 bases: TGTGCCAGCAGTTACTCGAGTAAAGGGAAGCAGGCAACTAATGAAAAACTGTTTTTT. As protein: CASSYSSKGKQATNEKLFF.

This clonotype came up a few times. This chain links TRBV29-1 with TRBJ1-1; no definite D call. There are 11 residues in the CDR3. The germline V gene encodes CDR1 SQVTM and CDR2 ANQGSEA. Trimming took off 1 base at V and 6 bases at J, with 6 bases between the two ends. CDR3 bases: TGCAGCGTTGAAGGCGGGCCTGAAGCTTTCTTT. This translates into CSVEGGPEAFF.

Only one count was recorded for this clonotype. The V gene is TRBV27, the J gene TRBJ2-5, with a tentative D call TRBD2 (7 bases). V was clipped by 3 bases and J by 1 base, with 12 bases between them. Per the germline V gene, CDR1 is MNHEY and CDR2 is SMNVEV (reference sequence). The CDR3 runs to 15 residues. DNA of the CDR3: TGTGCCAGCAGTTTGCGGAGGGGGGGCCAAGAGACCCAGTACTTC. Amino acids: CASSLRRGGQETQYF.

The chain couples TRBV28 to TRBJ1-2, with 7 bases matching TRBD1. The CDR3 extends over 14 amino acids. The trim removed 2 bases at V and 3 bases at J, leaving 3 bases unmatched. CDR1 and CDR2 (germline): MDHEN, SYDVKM. The DNA of the CDR3 is TGTGCCAGCAGTTTACGCGGGACAGACTATGGCTACACCTTC. Its protein is CASSLRGTDYGYTF.